By sample fraction, the clone carrying this T cell receptor beta chain is medium-sized. TCRdb reanalysed the reads using MiXCR and keeps one entry per CDR3 protein. The sample has more than 2,000 distinct CDR3 sequences; 5% to 6.5% are singletons. The data stem from a study of type 1 regulatory T cells. Study in general: T-allo10 is an in vitro-generated, Tr1-enriched CD4 T cell product specific for alloantigen.

Germline V gene lookup returns CDR1 MDHEN and CDR2 SYDVKM. Trimming took off 7 bases at V and 1 base at J, with 23 bases between the two ends. The CDR3 loop spans 17 amino acids. The sequencing input was CD4+ T cells, either the whole sample or a sorted fraction (not recorded which). The clonotype was recovered from a human donor in good health. The V gene is TRBV28, the J gene TRBJ2-7; D possibly matches TRBD1 or TRBD2 (5 bases each). The DNA of the CDR3 is TGTGCCAGCAACCCGTCATTTGGGGGACCCCGGTCCTACGAGCAGTACTTC. It is translated as CASNPSFGGPRSYEQYF.